This T cell receptor beta chain comes out of a study of T-cell reconstitution after alpha-beta-depleted transplantation in children. Library preparation (for TCRbeta) was performed with unique molecular identifiers. TCRdb ran MiXCR on the PCR reads and lists one entry per CDR3 protein. The data contain 500,000 or so distinct CDR3 sequences, 30% to 35% of them singletons. This clonotype was picked up a small number of times. V lost 1 base to trimming and J lost 3 bases; unmatched junction nucleotides: 6. Germline V CDR1 and CDR2: DFQATT, SNEGSKA (reference sequence). The CDR3 loop spans 16 amino acids.

The receptor was derived from a human donor who donated a stem cell graft to a child with aplastic anemia. This specimen was PBMCs from the stem cell graft donor, taken from the stem cell graft. The genes are TRBV20-1 and TRBJ1-6; 7 bases align to TRBD1. CDR3 in amino acids: CSARVRTGVYNSPLHF. The CDR3 nucleotides are TGCAGTGCTAGAGTTCGGACAGGCGTCTATAATTCACCCCTCCACTTT.